This T cell receptor beta chain came from a study of Ad26.COV2.S vaccination and SARS-CoV-2 variants. Study outcomes and limitations: Vaccine recipients posted higher spike-specific TCR breadth than their placebo counterparts. The authors reported substantial breadth in spike-specific CD8+ and CD4+ T cell responses after vaccination. Non-spike TCR breadth showed similarity between vaccine and placebo recipients.

Germline lookup yields CDR1 KGHDR and CDR2 SFDVKD. J gave up 2 bases and V 4 bases, and 4 bases lay outside the gene matches. The CDR3 is 14 residues long. About this clone: The target antigen is unknown. The identical CDR3 is also encoded by other nucleotide sequences in the sample.

Assay used: immunoSEQ multiplex PCR; TCRdb lists only in-frame clones, some missing. The data hold 75,000 to 100,000 clones, with about four fifths observed a single time. The TCR comes from a human donor who had recovered from COVID-19. The V call is TRBV24-1, the J call TRBJ2-7; TRBD1 matches at 7 bases. This material consisted of peripheral blood, taken after recovery from COVID-19. CDR3 nucleotide sequence: TGTGCCACCAGTGACCGCGACAGGGCCTACGAGCAGTACTTC. It codes for CATSDRDRAYEQYF.